The entry below gives a single T cell receptor (beta chain) sequence along with its context. This sample is drawn from a study of blood T cell repertoires in COVID-19. Overall study: Cohort 3 donors were reported recovered after two negative PCRs, clearance, or symptom resolution. Collection of acute and convalescent COVID-19 samples took place in the United States, Italy and Spain. Nucleic acid was either cDNA or gDNA, and it came from T cells, B-cell-depleted T cells, or PBMCs.

Trimming left V 5 bases short and J 10 bases short, with 14 bases between. Germline-derived CDR1 and CDR2 are PRHDT and FYEKMQ (reference sequence). This CDR3 contains 12 residues. In the authors' workflow: Nucleated cell counts were estimated from reference gene primer amplification. TCRdb's copy holds only in-frame clones and misses some; the assay was immunoSEQ multiplex PCR. The DNA gave D and trimming, while V, J and clone size come from that table. Counted here are fewer than 200,000 clones, 86% occurring once; the ten biggest clones make up approximately 23%. The sample comprised PBMCs or T cells enriched from blood (not recorded which). The V and J genes are TRBV13 and TRBJ1-2, with D unresolved. This TCR was recovered from a woman aged 40 to 50 in a cohort exposed to, infected with or recovered from COVID-19 (not recorded which). CDR3 coding DNA: TGTGCCAGCAGCGAACGACAAACGGACTACACCTTC. Amino acid sequence: CASSERQTDYTF.